Presented here are 25 T cell receptor beta chains from one specimen sequenced in a study of regulatory T cells in long-lasting Graves disease (dated by TCRdb to the early 2020s). Library preparation employed multiplex PCR. Instrument on record: Illumina HiSeq 4000. To build TCR beta libraries, CDR3 regions were amplified by Arm-PCR using iRepertoire HTBI primers. TCRdb trimmed the raw reads at Q25, called clones with MiXCR and kept productive beta chains. Each entry merges the rows of one CDR3 protein and shows their most common DNA and genes. A total of 350,000 to 450,000 distinct CDR3 sequences appear in this sample, 16% of them only once. The top ten clones comprise 30% of the sample. The sample's time point label, decoded: newly diagnosed GD, antithyroid drugs for less than 3 months. For both TCR sequencing and RNA sequencing, RNA was extracted from PBMCs using TRIzol. The same specimen was also included in a second study, on T cells in Graves' hyperthyroidism and ophthalmopathy.

This sample comprised peripheral blood mononuclear cells (PBMCs), obtained at new diagnosis, from a patient treated with antithyroid drugs. Source of these receptors: a man in his forties or fifties with Graves disease. Donor details come from another sample of the same person, matched by shared clones.

This clonotype rates as medium-sized. The chain has TRBV20-1 and TRBJ2-1, with D maybe TRBD2 (6 bases). Germline V gene lookup returns CDR1 DFQATT and CDR2 SNEGSKA (reference sequence). Trimming removed 2 bases from V and 3 bases from J, with 26 bases in between. CDR3 length equals 19 residues. CDR3 sequence (DNA): TGCAGTGCTAGAAACCCCGGGGGATTGACGCAGGGCGACTACAATGAGCAGTTCTTC. It is translated as CSARNPGGLTQGDYNEQFF.

This chain joins TRBV9 and TRBJ1-6, with D hard to call. This CDR3 region has 17 residues. Germline lookup yields CDR1 SGDLS and CDR2 YYNGEE. Trimming removed 3 bases at V and 7 bases at J, with 20 bases between. CDR3: CASSEGFRHFGNSPLHF. CDR3 coding DNA: TGTGCCAGCAGCGAGGGCTTCAGACACTTCGGCAATTCACCCCTCCACTTT. Based on the CDR3 plus reference TRBV9 and TRBJ1-6, the full variable domain is DSGVTQTPKHLITATGQRVTLRCSPRSGDLSVYWYQQSLDQGLQFLIQYYNGEERAKGNILERFSAQQFPDLHSELNLSSLELGDSALYFCASSEGFRHFGNSPLHFGNGTRLTVT.

At least ten counts were recorded for this clonotype. For the CDR3, the DNA is TGTGCCAGCAATCACGACAGGGCTAATCAGCCCCAGCATTTT. Amino acid sequence: CASNHDRANQPQHF. The chain carries TRBV28 and TRBJ1-5; 7 nucleotides agree with TRBD1. V shed 7 bases, J shed 4 bases, and the junction held 7 bases outside the gene matches. CDR3 length equals 14 residues. Per germline, CDR1 MDHEN and CDR2 SYDVKM. Based on the CDR3 plus reference TRBV28 and TRBJ1-5, the full variable domain is DVKVTQSSRYLVKRTGEKVFLECVQDMDHENMFWYRQDPGLGLRLIYFSYDVKMKEKGDIPEGYSVSREKKERFSLILESASTNQTSMYLCASNHDRANQPQHFGDGTRLSIL.

This clonotype was seen repeatedly, ten times or more. This sequence joins TRBV6-2 or TRBV6-3 and TRBJ1-1, with TRBD1 as a possible D gene (6 bases). The V end was cut by 4 bases, the J end by 4 bases, with 10 bases between. This CDR3 is 13 amino acids long. CDR1 MNHEY and CDR2 SVGEGT come from the germline V gene. In DNA, the CDR3 is TGTGCCAGCAGTTTGGGACATCGCACTGAAGCTTTCTTT. This codes for CASSLGHRTEAFF.

In this sample, this clonotype turned up many times. The chain couples TRBV12-3 or TRBV12-4 to TRBJ2-3, with 13 bases identical to TRBD2. J lost 0 bases, V lost 1 base, and 16 bases had no gene match. This CDR3 has 22 amino acids. CDR3 DNA: TGTGCCAGCAGTTTAGTCTGGCTCGGTACTAGCGGGGGGGTCCCTAGCACAGATACGCAGTATTTT. This gives the protein CASSLVWLGTSGGVPSTDTQYF.

This chain joins TRBV5-1 and TRBJ2-4, with 8 positions matching TRBD2. The trim removed 0 bases at V and 4 bases at J, leaving 12 bases unmatched. Germline V gene sequence: CDR1 SGHRS, CDR2 YFSETQ. This CDR3 has 18 amino acids. The CDR3 loop is CASSLGPLRGGLKNIQYF. The CDR3 bases are TGCGCCAGCAGCTTGGGGCCCTTACGGGGGGGCCTGAAAAACATTCAGTACTTC.

Here the CDR3 DNA reads TGTGCCAGCAGTTTATCTAGGGGGGGGGCGGGAGAGACCCAGTACTTC. Its translation: CASSLSRGGAGETQYF. V gene TRBV28 combines with J gene TRBJ2-5, with TRBD2 as a possible D gene (7 bases). The CDR3 length is 16 residues. Trimming took 1 base from V and 4 from J, leaving 16 bases between them. Germline CDR1 reads MDHEN; CDR2 reads SYDVKM. Supplemented by reference TRBV28 and TRBJ2-5, the full variable domain reads DVKVTQSSRYLVKRTGEKVFLECVQDMDHENMFWYRQDPGLGLRLIYFSYDVKMKEKGDIPEGYSVSREKKERFSLILESASTNQTSMYLCASSLSRGGAGETQYFGPGTRLLVL.

Ten or more counts support this clonotype. The genes are TRBV20-1 and TRBJ2-5; the match to TRBD2 covers 8 bases. The CDR3 sequence is 14 residues long. The ends lost 5 bases at V and 0 bases at J; junction bases unmatched: 5. Germline V gene data show CDR1 as DFQATT and CDR2 as SNEGSKA (reference sequence). In DNA, the CDR3 is TGCAGTGCTCCCCGACTAGCGAACCAAGAGACCCAGTACTTC. Its translation: CSAPRLANQETQYF.

This chain connects TRBV14 to TRBJ2-1; 9 nucleotides agree with TRBD2. The CDR3 spans 17 residues. Germline V gene lookup returns CDR1 SGHDN and CDR2 FVKESK. Losses at the gene ends were 1 base for V and 4 bases for J; bases not matched to a gene: 8. This CDR3 reads CASSQGGQSGGYNEQFF. As DNA, the CDR3 is TGTGCCAGCAGCCAAGGCGGGCAAAGCGGGGGGTACAATGAGCAGTTCTTC.

There are a few counts of this clonotype. The genes are TRBV6-2 or TRBV6-3 and TRBJ2-1; D is unresolved. V was shortened by 6 bases and J by 7 bases, with 4 bases between the two germline ends. The length of the CDR3 is 10 residues. CDR1 and CDR2 (germline): MNHEY, SVGEGT. In DNA, the CDR3 is TGTGCCAGCAGCTGGAATGAGCAGTTCTTC. Translating gives CASSWNEQFF.

This clonotype was seen repeatedly, ten times or more. This chain joins TRBV5-6 and TRBJ2-7; D gene uncertain. V was trimmed by 4 bases and J by 3 bases, leaving 11 bases between them. Germline V gene data show CDR1 as SGHDT and CDR2 as YYEEEE. CDR3 size: 13 residues. In nucleotides, the CDR3 is TGTGCCAGCAGCGCGTCGGGTGACTACGAGCAGTACTTC. Protein sequence: CASSASGDYEQYF.

This clonotype was detected only a few times. The rearrangement links TRBV18 to TRBJ1-2, with 7 bases that match TRBD1. Germline CDR1 KGHSH, CDR2 LQKENI. This CDR3 is 15 amino acids long. V shed 2 bases and J 4 bases; nucleotides not matched to a gene: 7. This chain's CDR3 is CASSPGWDSLYGYTF. The DNA for the CDR3 is TGTGCCAGCTCACCAGGATGGGACAGTCTCTATGGCTACACCTTC.

This clonotype was counted many times. This chain links TRBV20-1 with TRBJ1-5; no reliable D call. The V end lost 0 bases, the J end lost 0 bases, and 12 bases lay between the germline ends. CDR1 and CDR2 (germline): DFQATT, SNEGSKA (reference sequence). CDR3 length equals 16 residues. CDR3 sequence: CSARDRVRGSNQPQHF. The CDR3 DNA reads as TGCAGTGCTAGAGATAGGGTGCGAGGTAGCAATCAGCCCCAGCATTTT.

The CDR3 region is CASSQGLGQGRRNIQYF. The CDR3 DNA is TGTGCCAGCAGCCAGGGTCTTGGACAGGGAAGGAGAAACATTCAGTACTTC. The rearrangement links TRBV3-1 to TRBJ2-4; 8 bases map to TRBD1. The J segment lost 6 bases and the V segment lost 3 bases, leaving 13 bases of the junction unmatched. The germline V gene encodes CDR1 LGHDT and CDR2 YNNKEL (reference sequence). This CDR3 spans 17 amino acids.

This clonotype has more than one count but fewer than ten. This chain joins TRBV7-9 and TRBJ2-5; D may be TRBD1 or TRBD2 (7 bases each). CDR3 length: 15 residues. The germline V gene encodes CDR1 SEHNR and CDR2 FQNEAQ (reference sequence). V lost 11 bases and J 4 bases, leaving 23 bases between the germline ends. The CDR3 region is CAGLKTSRGRETQYF. In nucleotides, the CDR3 is TGTGCCGGACTGAAGACTAGCAGGGGGAGAGAGACCCAGTACTTC.

This clonotype occurred a few times. The genes are TRBV9 and TRBJ1-1; a weak D match, TRBD1 (5 bases). CDR3 length: 14 amino acids. Germline CDR1 reads SGDLS; CDR2 reads YYNGEE. Trimming stripped 0 bases from V and 4 bases from J, with 10 bases between. In DNA form, the CDR3 reads TGTGCCAGCAGCGTAGCTGGGGGGAGCACTGAAGCTTTCTTT. Translation: CASSVAGGSTEAFF.

Many counts were recorded for this clonotype. The genes are TRBV11-1 and TRBJ2-3, with a weak D call TRBD1 (5 bases). The CDR3 contains 15 residues. V dropped 6 bases and J dropped 0 bases, with 13 bases sitting between them. The germline gives CDR1 SGHAT, CDR2 FQDESV (reference sequence). CDR3 bases: TGTGCCAGCAGGACAGACTGGCAAAGCACAGATACGCAGTATTTT. Encoded protein: CASRTDWQSTDTQYF.

The chain carries TRBV5-4 and TRBJ1-1; D is ambiguous. The germline CDR1 and CDR2 sequences are SGHNT and YYREEE (reference sequence). V gave up 2 bases and J gave up 2 bases, with 13 bases separating them. The CDR3 is made up of 15 amino acids. The CDR3 loop is CASSFFQRANTEAFF. DNA of the CDR3: TGTGCCAGCAGCTTTTTTCAAAGGGCTAACACTGAAGCTTTCTTT.

Ten or more counts support this clonotype. V gene TRBV27 combines with J gene TRBJ1-1, with a possible D match to TRBD1 (5 bases). This CDR3 is 14 amino acids long. Deletions cut 3 bases from V and 5 bases from J, with 13 bases between. Germline CDR1 and CDR2: MNHEY and SMNVEV (reference sequence). The CDR3 reads CASSFVRAGTEAFF. The DNA of the CDR3 is TGTGCCAGCAGTTTCGTCAGGGCAGGTACTGAAGCTTTCTTT.

This clonotype has a count of ten or more. The chain links TRBV7-2 to TRBJ2-5; unclear D gene. V was pared by 4 bases and J by 1 base, with 7 bases between. The germline V gene has CDR1 SGHTA and CDR2 FQGNSA. The CDR3 spans 13 residues. The CDR3: CASSSRSQETQYF. DNA of the CDR3: TGTGCCAGCAGCTCACGGTCCCAAGAGACCCAGTACTTC.

This clonotype was observed many times. The CDR3 protein is CASSGAKLRADQGTQYF. The CDR3, as DNA: TGTGCCAGCAGCGGGGCCAAACTCCGGGCCGACCAAGGGACGCAGTATTTT. The chain has TRBV9 and TRBJ2-3, with D unclear. Germline CDR1 is SGDLS and CDR2 is YYNGEE. This CDR3 contains 17 residues. V was clipped by 3 bases and J by 9 bases, with 26 bases between them.

The chain joins TRBV24-1 to TRBJ1-1; D is ambiguous. Germline CDR1 KGHDR, CDR2 SFDVKD. This CDR3 has 12 residues. Trimming took off 2 bases at V and 10 bases at J, with 10 bases between the two ends. The CDR3 nucleotides are TGTGCCACCAGTGATTACCGGGGAGGAGCTTTCTTT. Protein product: CATSDYRGGAFF.

The table lists this clonotype with many counts. The J gene is TRBJ2-5, the V gene TRBV6-1, with D hard to call. Germline values: CDR1 MNHNS, CDR2 SASEGT. This CDR3 has 14 amino acids. Trimming stripped 4 bases from V and 4 bases from J, with 13 bases between. The CDR3 bases are TGTGCCAGCAGTGTAACATCCTTCTCAGAGACCCAGTACTTC. Its translation is CASSVTSFSETQYF.

This clonotype was observed a handful of times. V gene TRBV5-4 combines with J gene TRBJ2-1; D gene unclear. The germline V gene has CDR1 SGHNT and CDR2 YYREEE (reference sequence). The V gene lost 7 bases and the J gene lost 0 bases, with 11 bases spanning the gap. The CDR3 consists of 14 residues. The CDR3 region is CASLDASSYNEQFF. DNA of the CDR3: TGTGCCAGCTTGGACGCCAGCTCCTACAATGAGCAGTTCTTC.

V is TRBV6-1 and J is TRBJ1-5; the D gene is possibly TRBD1 (5 bases). This CDR3 is built from 14 residues. V was shortened by 4 bases and J by 5 bases, with 12 bases between the two germline ends. Germline lookup yields CDR1 MNHNS and CDR2 SASEGT. The CDR3: CASSGGGLHQPQHF. In DNA, the CDR3 is TGTGCCAGCAGTGGGGGGGGGTTGCATCAGCCCCAGCATTTT.